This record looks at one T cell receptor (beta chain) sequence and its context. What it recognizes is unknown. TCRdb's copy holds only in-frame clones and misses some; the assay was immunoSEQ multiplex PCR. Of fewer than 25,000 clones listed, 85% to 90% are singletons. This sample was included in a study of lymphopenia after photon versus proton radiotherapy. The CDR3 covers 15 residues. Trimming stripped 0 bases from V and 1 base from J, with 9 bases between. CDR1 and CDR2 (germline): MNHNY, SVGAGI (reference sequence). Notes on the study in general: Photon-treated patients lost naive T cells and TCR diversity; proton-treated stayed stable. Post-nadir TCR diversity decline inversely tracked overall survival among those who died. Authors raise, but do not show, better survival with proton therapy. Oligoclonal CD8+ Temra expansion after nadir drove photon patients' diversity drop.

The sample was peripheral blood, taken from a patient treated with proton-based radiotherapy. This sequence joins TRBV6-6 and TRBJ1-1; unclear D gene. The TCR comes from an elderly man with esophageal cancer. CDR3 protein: CASSYSDGPNTEAFF. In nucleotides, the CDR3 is TGTGCCAGCAGTTACTCGGACGGACCGAACACTGAAGCTTTCTTT.